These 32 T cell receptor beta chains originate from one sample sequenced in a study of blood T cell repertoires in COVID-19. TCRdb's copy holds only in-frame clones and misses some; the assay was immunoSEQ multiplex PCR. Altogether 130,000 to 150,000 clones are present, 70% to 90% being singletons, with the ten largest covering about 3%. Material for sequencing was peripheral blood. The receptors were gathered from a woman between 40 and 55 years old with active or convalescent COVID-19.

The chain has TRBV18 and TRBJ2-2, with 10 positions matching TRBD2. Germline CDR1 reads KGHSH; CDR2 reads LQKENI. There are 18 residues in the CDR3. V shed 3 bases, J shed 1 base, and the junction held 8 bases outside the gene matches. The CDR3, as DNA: TGTGCCAGCTCACCCCGAGCCCTAGCGGGGGAGAACACCGGGGAGCTGTTTTTT. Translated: CASSPRALAGENTGELFF. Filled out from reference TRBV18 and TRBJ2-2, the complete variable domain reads NAGVMQNPRHLVRRRGQEARLRCSPMKGHSHVYWYRQLPEEGLKFMVYLQKENIIDESGMPKERFSAEFPKEGPSILRIQQVVRGDSAAYFCASSPRALAGENTGELFFGEGSRLTVL.

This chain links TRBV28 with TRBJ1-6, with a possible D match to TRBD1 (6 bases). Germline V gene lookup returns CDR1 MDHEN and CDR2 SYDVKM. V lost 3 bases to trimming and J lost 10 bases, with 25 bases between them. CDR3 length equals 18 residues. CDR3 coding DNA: TGTGCCAGCAGTTTGCCTAGGACAGCCAACCTCCTTAAGTCACCCCTCCACTTT. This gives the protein CASSLPRTANLLKSPLHF. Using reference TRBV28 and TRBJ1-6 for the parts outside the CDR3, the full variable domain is DVKVTQSSRYLVKRTGEKVFLECVQDMDHENMFWYRQDPGLGLRLIYFSYDVKMKEKGDIPEGYSVSREKKERFSLILESASTNQTSMYLCASSLPRTANLLKSPLHFGNGTRLTVT.

CDR3 loop: CASSPGQGNYGYTF. CDR3 sequence (DNA): TGTGCCAGCAGCCCGGGACAGGGAAACTATGGCTACACCTTC. The chain uses TRBV11-2 and TRBJ1-2, with 9 bases aligning to TRBD1. Germline lookup yields CDR1 SGHAT and CDR2 FQNNGV. The CDR3 has 14 residues. The trim removed 5 bases at V and 2 bases at J, leaving 3 bases unmatched.

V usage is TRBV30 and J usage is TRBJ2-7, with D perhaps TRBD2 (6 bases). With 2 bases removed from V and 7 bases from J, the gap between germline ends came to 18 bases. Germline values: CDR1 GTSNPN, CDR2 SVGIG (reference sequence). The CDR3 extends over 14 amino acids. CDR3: CAWSLWRDPREQYF. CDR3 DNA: TGTGCCTGGAGTTTATGGCGGGACCCCCGGGAGCAGTACTTC.

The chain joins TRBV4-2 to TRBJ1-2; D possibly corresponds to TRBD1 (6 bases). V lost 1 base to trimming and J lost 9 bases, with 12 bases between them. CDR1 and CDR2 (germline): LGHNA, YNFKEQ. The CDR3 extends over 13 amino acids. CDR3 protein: CASSQVGDTRYTF. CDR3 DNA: TGTGCCAGCAGCCAAGTCGGGGACACCCGCTACACCTTC.

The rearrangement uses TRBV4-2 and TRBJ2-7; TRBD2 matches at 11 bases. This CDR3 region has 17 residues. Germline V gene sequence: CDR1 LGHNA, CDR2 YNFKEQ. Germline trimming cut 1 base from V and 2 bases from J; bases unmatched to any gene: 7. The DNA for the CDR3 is TGTGCCAGCAGCCAAGTTGGGCTTAGCGGGGGGGCCTACGAGCAGTACTTC. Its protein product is CASSQVGLSGGAYEQYF.

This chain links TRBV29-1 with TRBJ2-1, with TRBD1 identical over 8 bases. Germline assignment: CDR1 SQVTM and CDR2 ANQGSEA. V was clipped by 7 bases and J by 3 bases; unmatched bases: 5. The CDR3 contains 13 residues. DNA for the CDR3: TGCAGCGCGAGGACAGGGATCTACAATGAGCAGTTCTTC. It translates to CSARTGIYNEQFF.

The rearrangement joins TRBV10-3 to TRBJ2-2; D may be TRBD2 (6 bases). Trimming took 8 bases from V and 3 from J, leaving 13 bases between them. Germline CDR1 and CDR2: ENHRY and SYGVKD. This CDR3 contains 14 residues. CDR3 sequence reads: CAIGRGIDTGELFF. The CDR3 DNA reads TGTGCCATCGGGCGGGGAATTGACACCGGGGAGCTGTTTTTT.

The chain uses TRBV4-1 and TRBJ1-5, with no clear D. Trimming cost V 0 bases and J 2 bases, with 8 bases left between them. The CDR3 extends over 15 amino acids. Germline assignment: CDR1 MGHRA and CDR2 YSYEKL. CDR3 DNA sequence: TGCGCCAGCAGCCAAGATACTGGAGGCAATCAGCCCCAGCATTTT. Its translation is CASSQDTGGNQPQHF.

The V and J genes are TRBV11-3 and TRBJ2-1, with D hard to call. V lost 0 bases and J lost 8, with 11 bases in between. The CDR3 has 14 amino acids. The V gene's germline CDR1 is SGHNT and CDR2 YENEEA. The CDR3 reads CASSLEGWAHEQFF. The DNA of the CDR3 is TGTGCCAGCAGCTTAGAGGGCTGGGCCCATGAGCAGTTCTTC.

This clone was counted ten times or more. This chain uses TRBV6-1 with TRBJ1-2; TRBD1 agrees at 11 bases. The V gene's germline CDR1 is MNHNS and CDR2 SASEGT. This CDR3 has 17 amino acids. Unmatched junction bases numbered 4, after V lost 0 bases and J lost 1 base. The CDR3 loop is CASSEAVGTGGNYGYTF. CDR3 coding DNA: TGTGCCAGCAGTGAAGCAGTCGGGACAGGGGGTAACTATGGCTACACCTTC.

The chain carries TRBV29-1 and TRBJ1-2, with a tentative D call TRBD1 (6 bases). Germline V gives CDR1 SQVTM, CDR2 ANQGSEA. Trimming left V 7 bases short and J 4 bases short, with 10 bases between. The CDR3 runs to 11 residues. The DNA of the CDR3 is TGCAGCGCCAACAGGGTCTATGGCTACACCTTC. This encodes CSANRVYGYTF.

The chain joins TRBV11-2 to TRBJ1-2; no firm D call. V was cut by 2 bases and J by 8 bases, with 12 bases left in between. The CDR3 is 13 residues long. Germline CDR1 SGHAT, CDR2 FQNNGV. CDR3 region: CASSLFQEHGYTF. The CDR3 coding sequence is TGTGCCAGCAGCTTATTCCAGGAACACGGCTACACCTTC.

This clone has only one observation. As DNA, the CDR3 is TGTGCCAGCAGTCGACAGGGGCCGAACACAGATACGCAGTATTTT. Amino acid sequence: CASSRQGPNTDTQYF. The rearrangement joins TRBV28 to TRBJ2-3, with 8 bases identical to TRBD1. This CDR3 contains 15 residues. V was pared by 5 bases and J by 2 bases, with 6 bases of the junction left unmatched. Germline V CDR1 and CDR2: MDHEN, SYDVKM.

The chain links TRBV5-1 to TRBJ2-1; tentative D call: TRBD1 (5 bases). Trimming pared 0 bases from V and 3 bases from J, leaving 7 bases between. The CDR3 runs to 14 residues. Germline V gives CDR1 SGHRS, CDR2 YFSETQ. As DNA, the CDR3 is TGCGCCAGCAGCTTGGAACAGGTCTACAATGAGCAGTTCTTC. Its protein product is CASSLEQVYNEQFF.

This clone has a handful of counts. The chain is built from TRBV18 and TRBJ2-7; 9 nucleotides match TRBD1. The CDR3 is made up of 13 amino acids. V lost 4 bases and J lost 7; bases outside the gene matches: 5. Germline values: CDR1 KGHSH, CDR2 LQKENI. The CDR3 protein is CASSRKDRGEQYF. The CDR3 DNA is TGTGCCAGCTCACGAAAGGACAGGGGAGAGCAGTACTTC.

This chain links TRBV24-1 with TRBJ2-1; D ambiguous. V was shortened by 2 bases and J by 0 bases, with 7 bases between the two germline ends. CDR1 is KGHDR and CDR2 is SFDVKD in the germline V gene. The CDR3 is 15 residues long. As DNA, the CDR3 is TGTGCCACCAGTGATTCTCCTCCCTCCTACAATGAGCAGTTCTTC. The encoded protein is CATSDSPPSYNEQFF.

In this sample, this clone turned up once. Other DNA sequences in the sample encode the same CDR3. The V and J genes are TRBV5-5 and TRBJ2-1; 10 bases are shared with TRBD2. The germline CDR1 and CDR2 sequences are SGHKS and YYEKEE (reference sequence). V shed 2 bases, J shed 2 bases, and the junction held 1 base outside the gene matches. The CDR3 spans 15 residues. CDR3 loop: CASSLSGGAYNEQFF. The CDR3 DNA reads TGTGCCAGCAGCTTAAGCGGGGGGGCCTACAATGAGCAGTTCTTC.

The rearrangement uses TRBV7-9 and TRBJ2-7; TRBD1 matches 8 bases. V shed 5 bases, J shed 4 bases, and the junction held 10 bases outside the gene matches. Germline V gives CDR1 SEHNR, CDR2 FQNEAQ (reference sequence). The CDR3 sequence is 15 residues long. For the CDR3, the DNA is TGTGCCAGCAGCCGTGGACAGGGAACGATTTACGAGCAGTACTTC. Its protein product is CASSRGQGTIYEQYF.

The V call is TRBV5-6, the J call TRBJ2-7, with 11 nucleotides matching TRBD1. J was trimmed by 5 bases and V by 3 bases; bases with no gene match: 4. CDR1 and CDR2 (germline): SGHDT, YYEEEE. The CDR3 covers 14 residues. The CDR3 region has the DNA TGTGCCAGCAGCTGGGACAGGGGGAGGAACGAGCAGTACTTC. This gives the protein CASSWDRGRNEQYF.

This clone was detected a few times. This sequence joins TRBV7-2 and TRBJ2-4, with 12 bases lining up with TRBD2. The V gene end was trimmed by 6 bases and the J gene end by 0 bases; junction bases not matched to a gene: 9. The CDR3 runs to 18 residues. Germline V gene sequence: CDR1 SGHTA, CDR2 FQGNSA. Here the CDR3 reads CASSFPTSGGLAKNIQYF. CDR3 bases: TGTGCCAGCAGTTTCCCTACTAGCGGGGGGCTAGCCAAAAACATTCAGTACTTC.

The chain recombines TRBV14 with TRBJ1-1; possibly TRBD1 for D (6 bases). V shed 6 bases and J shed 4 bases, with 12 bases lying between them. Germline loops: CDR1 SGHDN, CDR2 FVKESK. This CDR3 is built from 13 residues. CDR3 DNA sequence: TGTGCCAGCAGTCCACAGGGAATCACTGAAGCTTTCTTT. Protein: CASSPQGITEAFF.

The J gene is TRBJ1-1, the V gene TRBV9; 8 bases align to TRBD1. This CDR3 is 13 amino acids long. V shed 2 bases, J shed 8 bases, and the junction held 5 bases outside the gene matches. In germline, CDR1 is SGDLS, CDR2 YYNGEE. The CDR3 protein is CASSVRTGREAFF. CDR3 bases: TGTGCCAGCAGCGTCAGGACAGGGCGAGAAGCTTTCTTT. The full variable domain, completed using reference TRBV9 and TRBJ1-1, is DSGVTQTPKHLITATGQRVTLRCSPRSGDLSVYWYQQSLDQGLQFLIQYYNGEERAKGNILERFSAQQFPDLHSELNLSSLELGDSALYFCASSVRTGREAFFGQGTRLTVV.

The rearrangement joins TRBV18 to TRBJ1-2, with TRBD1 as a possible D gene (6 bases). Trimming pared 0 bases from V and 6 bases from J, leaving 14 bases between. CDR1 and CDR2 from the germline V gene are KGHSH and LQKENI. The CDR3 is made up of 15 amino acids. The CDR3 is CASSPPSRTADGYTF. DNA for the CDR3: TGTGCCAGCTCACCACCGAGCAGGACAGCGGATGGCTACACCTTC.

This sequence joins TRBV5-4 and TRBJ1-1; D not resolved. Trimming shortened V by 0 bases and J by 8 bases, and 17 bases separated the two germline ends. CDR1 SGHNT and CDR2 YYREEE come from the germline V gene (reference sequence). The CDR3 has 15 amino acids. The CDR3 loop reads CASSLGRGGGAEAFF. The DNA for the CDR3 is TGTGCCAGCAGCTTGGGTCGGGGAGGCGGAGCGGAAGCTTTCTTT.

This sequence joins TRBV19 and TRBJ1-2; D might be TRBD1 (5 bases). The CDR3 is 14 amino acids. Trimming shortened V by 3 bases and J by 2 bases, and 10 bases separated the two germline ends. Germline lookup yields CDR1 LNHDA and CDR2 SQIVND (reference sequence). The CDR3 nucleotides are TGTGCCAGTAGTATGGGGGGACCCAACTATGGCTACACCTTC. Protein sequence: CASSMGGPNYGYTF.

The DNA for the CDR3 is TGCGCCAGCAGCATAGGGGGACAGTCCGTTGGGCAGTACTTC. Its protein is CASSIGGQSVGQYF. V is TRBV5-1 and J is TRBJ2-7, with TRBD1 matching 7 bases. The trim removed 4 bases at V and 9 bases at J, leaving 13 bases unmatched. The length of the CDR3 is 14 residues. Germline loops: CDR1 SGHRS, CDR2 YFSETQ.

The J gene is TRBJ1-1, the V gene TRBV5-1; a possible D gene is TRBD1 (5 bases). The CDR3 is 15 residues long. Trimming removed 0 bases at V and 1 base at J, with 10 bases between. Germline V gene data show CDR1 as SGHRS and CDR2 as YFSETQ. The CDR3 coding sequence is TGCGCCAGCAGCTTGGCGGCAGGGCAGAACACTGAAGCTTTCTTT. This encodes CASSLAAGQNTEAFF.

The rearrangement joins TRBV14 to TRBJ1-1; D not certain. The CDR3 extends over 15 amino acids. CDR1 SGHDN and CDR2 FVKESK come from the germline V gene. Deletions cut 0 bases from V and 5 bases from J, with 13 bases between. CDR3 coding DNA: TGTGCCAGCAGCCAAGATCTACCCGGGGTAACTGAAGCTTTCTTT. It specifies CASSQDLPGVTEAFF.

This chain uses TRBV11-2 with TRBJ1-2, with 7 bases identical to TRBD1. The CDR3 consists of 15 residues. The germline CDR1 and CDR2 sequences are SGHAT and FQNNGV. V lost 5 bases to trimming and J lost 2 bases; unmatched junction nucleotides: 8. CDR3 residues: CASSTLRGQNYGYTF. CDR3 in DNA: TGTGCCAGCAGCACACTAAGGGGACAGAACTATGGCTACACCTTC.

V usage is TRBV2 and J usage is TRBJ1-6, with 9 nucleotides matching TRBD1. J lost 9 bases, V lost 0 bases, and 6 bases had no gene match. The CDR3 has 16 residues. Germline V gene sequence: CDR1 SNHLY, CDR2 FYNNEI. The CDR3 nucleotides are TGTGCCAGCAGTGAAGCTGGGACAGGGTTAGTTTCACCCCTCCACTTT. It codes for CASSEAGTGLVSPLHF.

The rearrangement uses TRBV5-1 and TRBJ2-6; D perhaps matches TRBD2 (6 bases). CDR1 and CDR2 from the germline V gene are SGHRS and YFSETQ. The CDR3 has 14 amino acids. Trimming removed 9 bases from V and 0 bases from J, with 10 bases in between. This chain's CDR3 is CATTEGSGANVLTF. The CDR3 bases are TGCGCCACCACGGAGGGCTCTGGGGCCAACGTCCTGACTTTC.